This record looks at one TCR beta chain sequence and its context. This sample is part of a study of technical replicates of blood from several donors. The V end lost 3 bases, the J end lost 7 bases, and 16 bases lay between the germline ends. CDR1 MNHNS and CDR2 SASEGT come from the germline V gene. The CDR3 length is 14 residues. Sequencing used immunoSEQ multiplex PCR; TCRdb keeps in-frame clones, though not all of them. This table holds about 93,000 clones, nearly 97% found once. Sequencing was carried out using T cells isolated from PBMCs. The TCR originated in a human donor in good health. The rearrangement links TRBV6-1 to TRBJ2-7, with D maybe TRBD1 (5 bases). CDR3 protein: CASSDGHPRSEQYF. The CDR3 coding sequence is TGTGCCAGCAGTGACGGACACCCTAGGAGTGAGCAGTACTTC.